This section outlines one TCR beta chain sequence together with its context. This entry comes from a study of OX40 agonist ivuxolimab in advanced cancers. Study-level information: Hepatocellular carcinoma, melanoma, renal cell or head and neck cancer affected the dose-escalation patients.

The CDR3 runs 13 residues. Germline V gene lookup returns CDR1 MGHRA and CDR2 YSYEKL. V shed 4 bases, J shed 6 bases, and the junction held 6 bases outside the gene matches. Sequenced by immunoSEQ multiplex PCR; TCRdb stores in-frame clones only, minus some. In the table there are approximately 82,000 clones, around 84% of which are singletons. The sample in question was CD4+ or CD8+ T cells sorted from blood, obtained in a trial of the OX40 agonist ivuxolimab. This clonotype originated in an adult with an advanced solid tumor such as melanoma, head and neck, liver or kidney cancer. The chain couples TRBV4-1 to TRBJ2-7, with 7 bases fitting TRBD1. CDR3 nucleotides: TGCGCCAGCAGCCCAGGGGGAACGGTCGAGCAGTACTTC. It codes for CASSPGGTVEQYF.